This T cell receptor (beta chain) was captured by sequencing in a study of OX40 agonist ivuxolimab in advanced cancers. On the study more broadly: Ivuxolimab was administered intravenously to patients at 0.01 to 10 mg/kg every 2 weeks. Among those treated, three patients had partial responses, one with hepatocellular carcinoma and two with cutaneous melanoma.

From germline, CDR1 is SQVTM and CDR2 ANQGSEA. The CDR3 spans 11 residues. The V gene lost 6 bases and the J gene lost 10 bases, with 15 bases spanning the gap. Libraries were prepared by immunoSEQ multiplex PCR; TCRdb keeps only in-frame clonotypes and omits some of them. Here the sample spans 52,000 or so clones, nearly 90% being singletons. If patients had autoimmune disease history or systemic immunosuppression, they were excluded. General observations from the study: By week 6 at 0.1 to 3.0 mg/kg, blood CD4+ and CD8+ T cells had expanded clonally.

Comments on this clone: Its antigen is undetermined.

The receptor comes from an adult with an advanced solid tumor such as melanoma, head and neck, liver or kidney cancer. This material consisted of CD4+ or CD8+ T cells sorted from blood, taken in a trial of the OX40 agonist ivuxolimab. The chain is built from TRBV29-1 and TRBJ1-2; tentative D call: TRBD1 (5 bases). As DNA, the CDR3 is TGCAGCGTCCCCCAGGGAGCCCACTACACCTTC. Its translation: CSVPQGAHYTF. The full variable domain, its missing parts supplied by reference TRBV29-1 and TRBJ1-2, is SAVISQKPSRDICQRGTSLTIQCQVDSQVTMMFWYRQQPGQSLTLIATANQGSEATYESGFVIDKFPISRPNLTFSTLTVSNMSPEDSSIYLCSVPQGAHYTFGSGTRLTVV.